What follows describes a single TCR beta chain. CDR1 is SGHTA, CDR2 FQGNSA, per germline. Deletions cut 1 base from V and 4 bases from J, with 20 bases between. The CDR3 spans 17 residues. Each CDR3 protein is one row after TCRdb ran MiXCR on the RT-PCR reads. Altogether hundreds of thousands of distinct CDR3 sequences are present, approximately 14% being singletons, with the ten largest covering just over 3.5%. Sequencing was carried out using memory CD4+ T cells from blood. This sequence originates from a female donor in good health, serving as a healthy control. The V call is TRBV7-2, the J call TRBJ2-7; D tentatively fits TRBD1 or TRBD2 (5 bases each). DNA for the CDR3: TGTGCCAGCAGCTTAGAGGGACGGACGCTTGGTTTTTACGAGCAGTACTTC. It translates to CASSLEGRTLGFYEQYF.